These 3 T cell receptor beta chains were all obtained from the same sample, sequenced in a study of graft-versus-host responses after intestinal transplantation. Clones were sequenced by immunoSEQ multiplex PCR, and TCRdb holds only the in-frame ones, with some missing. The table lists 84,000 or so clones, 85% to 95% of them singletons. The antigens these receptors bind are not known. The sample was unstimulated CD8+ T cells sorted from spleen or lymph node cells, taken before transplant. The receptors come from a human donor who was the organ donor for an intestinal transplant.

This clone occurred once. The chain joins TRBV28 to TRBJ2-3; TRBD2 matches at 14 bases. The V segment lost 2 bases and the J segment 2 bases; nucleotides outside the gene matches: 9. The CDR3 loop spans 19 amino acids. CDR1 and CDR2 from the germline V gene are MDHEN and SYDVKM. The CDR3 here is CASSLPGLAGGPLTDTQYF. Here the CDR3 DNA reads TGTGCCAGCAGTTTACCCGGACTAGCGGGAGGCCCACTCACAGATACGCAGTATTTT.

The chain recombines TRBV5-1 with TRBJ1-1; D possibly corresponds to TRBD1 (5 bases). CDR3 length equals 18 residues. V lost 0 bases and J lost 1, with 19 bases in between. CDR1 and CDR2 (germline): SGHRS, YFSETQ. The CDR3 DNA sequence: TGCGCCAGCAGCTTGGCCGTTTGGGGTTCGACAGCGAACACTGAAGCTTTCTTT. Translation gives CASSLAVWGSTANTEAFF.

CDR3 coding DNA: TGTGCCACCACCCTGAGCGGGTACCAAGAGACCCAGTACTTC. Encoded protein: CATTLSGYQETQYF. This chain links TRBV15 with TRBJ2-5; a weak D match, TRBD2 (6 bases). V gave up 7 bases and J gave up 0 bases, with 12 bases separating them. This CDR3 has 14 amino acids. Looked up from germline, CDR1 is LNHNV and CDR2 is YYDKDF (reference sequence).